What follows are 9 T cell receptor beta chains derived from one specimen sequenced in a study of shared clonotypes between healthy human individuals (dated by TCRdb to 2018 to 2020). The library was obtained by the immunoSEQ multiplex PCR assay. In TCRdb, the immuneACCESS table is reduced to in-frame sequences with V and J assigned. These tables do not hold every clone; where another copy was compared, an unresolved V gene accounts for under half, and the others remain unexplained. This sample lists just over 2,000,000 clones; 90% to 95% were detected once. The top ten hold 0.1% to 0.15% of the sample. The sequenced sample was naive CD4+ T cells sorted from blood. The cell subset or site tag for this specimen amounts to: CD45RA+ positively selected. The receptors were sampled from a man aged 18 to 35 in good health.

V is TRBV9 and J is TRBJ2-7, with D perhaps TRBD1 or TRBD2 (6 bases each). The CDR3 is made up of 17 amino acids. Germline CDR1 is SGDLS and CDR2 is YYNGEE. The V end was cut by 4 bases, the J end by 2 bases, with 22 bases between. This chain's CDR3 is CASSPRGSGAYPYEQYF. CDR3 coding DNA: TGTGCCAGCAGCCCTCGGGGCTCGGGGGCGTACCCCTACGAGCAGTACTTC.

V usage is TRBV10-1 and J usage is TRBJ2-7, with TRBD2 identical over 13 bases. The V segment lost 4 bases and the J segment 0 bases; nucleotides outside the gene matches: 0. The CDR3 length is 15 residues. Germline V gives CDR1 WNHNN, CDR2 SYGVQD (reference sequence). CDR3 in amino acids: CASSGTSGGSYEQYF. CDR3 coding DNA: TGCGCCAGCAGTGGGACTAGCGGGGGCTCCTACGAGCAGTACTTC.

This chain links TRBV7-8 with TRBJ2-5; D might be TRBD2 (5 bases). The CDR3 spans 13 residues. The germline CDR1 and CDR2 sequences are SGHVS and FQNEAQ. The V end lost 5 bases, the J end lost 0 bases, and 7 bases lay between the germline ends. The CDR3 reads CASSPGNQETQYF. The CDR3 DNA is TGTGCCAGCAGCCCCGGGAACCAAGAGACCCAGTACTTC.

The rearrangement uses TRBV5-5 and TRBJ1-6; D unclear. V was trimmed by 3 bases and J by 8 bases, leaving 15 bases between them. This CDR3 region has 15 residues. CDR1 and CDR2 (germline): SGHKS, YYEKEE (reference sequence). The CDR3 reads CASSSGRGSYSPLHF. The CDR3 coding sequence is TGTGCCAGCAGCTCCGGACGAGGATCTTATTCACCCCTCCACTTT.

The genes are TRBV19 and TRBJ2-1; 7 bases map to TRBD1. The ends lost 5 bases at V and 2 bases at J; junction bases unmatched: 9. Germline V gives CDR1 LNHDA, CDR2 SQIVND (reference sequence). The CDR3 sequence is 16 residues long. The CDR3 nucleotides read TGTGCCAGTAGTGCGCACCGGGACAGACCCTACAATGAGCAGTTCTTC. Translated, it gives CASSAHRDRPYNEQFF.

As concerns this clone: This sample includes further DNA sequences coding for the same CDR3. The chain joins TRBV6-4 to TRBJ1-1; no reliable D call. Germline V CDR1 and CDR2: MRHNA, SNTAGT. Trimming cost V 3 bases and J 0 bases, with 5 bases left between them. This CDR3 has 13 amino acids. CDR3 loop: CASSDRVNTEAFF. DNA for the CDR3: TGTGCCAGCAGTGATAGGGTGAACACTGAAGCTTTCTTT.

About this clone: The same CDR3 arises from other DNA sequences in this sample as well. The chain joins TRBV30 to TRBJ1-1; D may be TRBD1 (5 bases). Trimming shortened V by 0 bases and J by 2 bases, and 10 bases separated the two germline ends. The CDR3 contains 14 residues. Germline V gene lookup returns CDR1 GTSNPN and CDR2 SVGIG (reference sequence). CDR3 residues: CAWSVLGANTEAFF. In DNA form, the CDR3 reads TGTGCCTGGAGTGTACTTGGGGCCAACACTGAAGCTTTCTTT. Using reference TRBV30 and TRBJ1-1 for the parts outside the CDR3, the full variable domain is SQTIHQWPATLVQPVGSPLSLECTVEGTSNPNLYWYRQAAGRGLQLLFYSVGIGQISSEVPQNLSASRPQDRQFILSSKKLLLSDSGFYLCAWSVLGANTEAFFGQGTRLTVV.

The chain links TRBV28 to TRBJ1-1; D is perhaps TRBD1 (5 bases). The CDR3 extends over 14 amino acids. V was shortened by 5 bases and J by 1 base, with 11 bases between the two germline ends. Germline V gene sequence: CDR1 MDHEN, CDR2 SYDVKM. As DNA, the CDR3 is TGTGCCAGCAGTCTTAGGACACCGAACACTGAAGCTTTCTTT. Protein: CASSLRTPNTEAFF.

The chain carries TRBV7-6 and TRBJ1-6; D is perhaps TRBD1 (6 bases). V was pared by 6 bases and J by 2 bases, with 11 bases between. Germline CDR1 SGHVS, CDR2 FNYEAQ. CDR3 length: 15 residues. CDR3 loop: CASRDGGTYNSPLHF. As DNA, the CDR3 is TGTGCCAGCAGGGATGGGGGCACCTATAATTCACCCCTCCACTTT.